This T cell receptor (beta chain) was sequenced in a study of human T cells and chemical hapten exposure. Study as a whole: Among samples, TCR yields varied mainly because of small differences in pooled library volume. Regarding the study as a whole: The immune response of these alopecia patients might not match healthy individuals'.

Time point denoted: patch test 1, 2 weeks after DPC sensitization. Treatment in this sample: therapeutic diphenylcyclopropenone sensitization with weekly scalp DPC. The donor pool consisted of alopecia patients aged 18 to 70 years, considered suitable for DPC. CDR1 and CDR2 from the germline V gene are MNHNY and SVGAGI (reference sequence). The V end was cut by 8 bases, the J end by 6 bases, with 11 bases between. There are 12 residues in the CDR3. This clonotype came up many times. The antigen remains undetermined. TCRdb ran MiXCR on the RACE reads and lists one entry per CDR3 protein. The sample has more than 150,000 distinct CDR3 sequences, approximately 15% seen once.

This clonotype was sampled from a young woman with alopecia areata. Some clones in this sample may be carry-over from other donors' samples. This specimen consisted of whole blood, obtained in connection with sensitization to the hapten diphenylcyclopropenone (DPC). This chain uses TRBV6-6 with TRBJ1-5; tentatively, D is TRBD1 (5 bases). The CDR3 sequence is CASRGSGQPQHF. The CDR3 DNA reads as TGTGCCAGCCGGGGCTCAGGTCAGCCCCAGCATTTT.